The clone carrying this T cell receptor beta chain was found once. Only in-frame clones appear in the TCRdb table, and some are missing; sequencing was by immunoSEQ multiplex PCR. In the table there are about 150,000 clones, around 84% of which are singletons. The data were taken from a study of blood T cell repertoires in COVID-19. Sequences were obtained from peripheral blood. This receptor was taken from a woman of 80 years or more with COVID-19, enrolled during active disease.

CDR3 coding DNA: TGTGCCAGCACCCGGACAGCCGGAAACACCATATATTTT. Residues: CASTRTAGNTIYF. The chain recombines TRBV12-3 or TRBV12-4 with TRBJ1-3; perhaps TRBD1 as D (6 bases). The CDR3 covers 13 residues. V was clipped by 7 bases and J by 4 bases, with 11 bases between them.